This TCR beta chain was sequenced during a study of shared clonotypes between healthy human individuals. Study-level background: Every donor yielded three CD4 naive, three CD4 memory, two CD8 naive and one CD8 memory plate. General study results and limits: The study sampled only blood, and tissue repertoires likely differ. The study generally estimated greater richness for naive than memory subsets.

The data were produced by immunoSEQ multiplex PCR, yet TCRdb's version contains in-frame clones alone and is incomplete. The table records about 1 million clones, around 75% of them present only once. CDR3 size: 16 residues. The V segment lost 1 base and the J segment 2 bases; nucleotides outside the gene matches: 6. The germline CDR1 and CDR2 sequences are SGHTA and FQGNSA. This clone was counted many times. Its antigen is undetermined. The chain couples TRBV7-2 to TRBJ2-5; 8 positions match TRBD2. The sequencing input was memory CD4+ T cells sorted from blood. Sample subset: CD45RA-negative fraction. The clonotype comes from a man in his late teens or twenties in good health. CDR3 amino acids: CASSLGGTSVQETQYF. The CDR3 bases are TGTGCCAGCAGCTTAGGGGGGACTAGTGTACAAGAGACCCAGTACTTC.